These 32 T cell receptor beta chains were all obtained from the same sample, sequenced in a study of blood T cell repertoires in COVID-19. Measured with immunoSEQ multiplex PCR; TCRdb has only the in-frame clones, and not every one. The sample lists fewer than 250,000 clones; around 84% were seen once. The sequenced material came from PBMCs or T cells enriched from blood (not recorded which). All receptors come from a woman aged 30 to 39 who had been exposed to COVID-19.

V is TRBV9 and J is TRBJ1-6, with TRBD1 matching 7 bases. The length of the CDR3 is 15 residues. CDR1 is SGDLS, CDR2 YYNGEE, per germline. Trimming at V came to 0 bases and at J to 4 bases, leaving 1 base not matched to a gene. The CDR3 DNA sequence: TGTGCCAGCAGCGTAGGACAGGGATATAATTCACCCCTCCACTTT. This gives the protein CASSVGQGYNSPLHF.

This chain joins TRBV2 and TRBJ1-5; D might be TRBD1 (6 bases). Per the germline V gene, CDR1 is SNHLY and CDR2 is FYNNEI. The CDR3 length is 14 residues. Between the trimmed V and J ends, which lost 4 bases and 5 bases, there was a span of 12 bases. For the CDR3, the DNA is TGTGCCAGCAGTGGAGACAGGACATATCAGCCCCAGCATTTT. Translated, it gives CASSGDRTYQPQHF.

The J gene is TRBJ2-1, the V gene TRBV7-9; D call uncertain. This CDR3 has 11 amino acids. CDR1 and CDR2 from the germline V gene are SEHNR and FQNEAQ (reference sequence). The V gene lost 6 bases and the J gene lost 6 bases, with 6 bases spanning the gap. The CDR3 DNA sequence: TGTGCCAGCAGTAATTCCAATGAGCAGTTCTTC. Its protein product is CASSNSNEQFF.

This clone was seen only a few times. The rearrangement joins TRBV7-9 to TRBJ1-2; maybe TRBD1 (5 bases). V dropped 5 bases and J dropped 4 bases, with 23 bases sitting between them. CDR1 and CDR2 from the germline V gene are SEHNR and FQNEAQ (reference sequence). This CDR3 has 17 residues. This CDR3 is CASSPLGGATEGYGYTF. CDR3 bases: TGTGCCAGCAGCCCCTTAGGAGGGGCGACTGAAGGCTATGGCTACACCTTC.

There are a few counts of this clone. The chain couples TRBV29-1 to TRBJ2-7, with D perhaps matching TRBD2 (5 bases). V shed 6 bases and J shed 3 bases, with 12 bases lying between them. Germline lookup yields CDR1 SQVTM and CDR2 ANQGSEA. This CDR3 comprises 12 residues. CDR3 in amino acids: CSVKTGIYEQYF. CDR3 nucleotides: TGCAGCGTCAAGACGGGGATCTACGAGCAGTACTTC.

This chain joins TRBV19 and TRBJ2-1; the match to TRBD2 covers 8 bases. CDR1 LNHDA and CDR2 SQIVND come from the germline V gene (reference sequence). The V segment lost 3 bases and the J segment 10 bases; nucleotides outside the gene matches: 8. The CDR3 has 14 residues. CDR3 coding DNA: TGTGCCAGTAGTATTGGCGGGGGGCCTTGGGAGCAGTTCTTC. It specifies CASSIGGGPWEQFF.

The chain has TRBV10-3 and TRBJ1-2; TRBD1 matches at 9 bases. In germline, CDR1 is ENHRY, CDR2 SYGVKD. The V gene end was trimmed by 4 bases and the J gene end by 7 bases; junction bases not matched to a gene: 10. The CDR3 is 15 amino acids. The CDR3 sequence is CAISVGQGTFGGYTF. CDR3 bases: TGTGCCATCAGTGTGGGACAGGGAACGTTTGGTGGCTACACCTTC.

The rearrangement links TRBV19 to TRBJ1-2; D is unclear. There are 16 residues in the CDR3. The V gene lost 0 bases and the J gene lost 0 bases, with 11 bases spanning the gap. The germline CDR1 and CDR2 sequences are LNHDA and SQIVND (reference sequence). The CDR3 nucleotides read TGTGCCAGTAGTATAGACCTCGCGAGTACTAACTATGGCTACACCTTC. It encodes CASSIDLASTNYGYTF.

The chain carries TRBV5-1 and TRBJ2-2; a weak D match, TRBD1 (5 bases). Per the germline V gene, CDR1 is SGHRS and CDR2 is YFSETQ. The CDR3 totals 15 residues. Trimming left V 0 bases short and J 4 bases short, with 10 bases between. The CDR3 nucleotides read TGCGCCAGCAGCTTGGACAGGTTAGGCACCGGGGAGCTGTTTTTT. This gives the protein CASSLDRLGTGELFF. Using reference TRBV5-1 and TRBJ2-2 for the parts outside the CDR3, the full variable domain is KAGVTQTPRYLIKTRGQQVTLSCSPISGHRSVSWYQQTPGQGLQFLFEYFSETQRNKGNFPGRFSGRQFSNSRSEMNVSTLELGDSALYLCASSLDRLGTGELFFGEGSRLTVL.

The V and J genes are TRBV9 and TRBJ2-4, with 8 positions matching TRBD2. V was pared by 0 bases and J by 7 bases, with 3 bases of the junction left unmatched. This CDR3 has 14 amino acids. Germline CDR1 reads SGDLS; CDR2 reads YYNGEE. The CDR3 loop is CASSVVGGGNIQYF. CDR3 DNA sequence: TGTGCCAGCAGCGTAGTTGGCGGGGGGAACATTCAGTACTTC.

The chain uses TRBV7-9 and TRBJ1-4; TRBD1 agrees at 7 bases. V lost 1 base, J lost 7 bases, and 6 bases stayed unmatched. The germline V gene has CDR1 SEHNR and CDR2 FQNEAQ (reference sequence). The CDR3 sequence is 15 residues long. The CDR3 sequence: CASSLGQGDSEKLFF. As DNA, the CDR3 is TGTGCCAGCAGCTTAGGGCAGGGGGATTCTGAAAAACTGTTTTTT.

The CDR3 nucleotides read TGTGCCAGTAGTTCCTCCGGGACAGGGTGGTCCGAGCAGTACTTC. It yields the protein CASSSSGTGWSEQYF. This rearrangement joins TRBV19 to TRBJ2-7, with TRBD1 matching 9 bases. The trim removed 5 bases at V and 6 bases at J, leaving 11 bases unmatched. Germline CDR1 and CDR2: LNHDA and SQIVND (reference sequence). The CDR3 covers 15 residues.

This clone came up once. DNA for the CDR3: TGCGCCAGCAGCCAAGATTGGGCAGACAACTATGGCTACACCTTC. This translates into CASSQDWADNYGYTF. The V gene is TRBV4-3, the J gene TRBJ1-2; no firm D call. Trimming cost V 0 bases and J 2 bases, with 10 bases left between them. The germline gives CDR1 LGHNA, CDR2 YSLEER. This CDR3 has 15 residues.

The CDR3 sequence is CASSNRESYEQYF. As DNA, the CDR3 is TGTGCCAGTAGTAACAGGGAAAGCTACGAGCAGTACTTC. The chain employs TRBV19 and TRBJ2-7, with D possibly being TRBD1 (6 bases). V was shortened by 4 bases and J by 3 bases, with 10 bases between the two germline ends. Germline CDR1 and CDR2: LNHDA and SQIVND (reference sequence). CDR3 size: 13 residues. Full variable domain (remainder filled in from reference TRBV19 and TRBJ2-7): DGGITQSPKYLFRKEGQNVTLSCEQNLNHDAMYWYRQDPGQGLRLIYYSQIVNDFQKGDIAEGYSVSREKKESFPLTVTSAQKNPTAFYLCASSNRESYEQYFGPGTRLTVT.

The chain joins TRBV5-6 to TRBJ1-2, with TRBD1 as a possible D gene (5 bases). Germline V CDR1 and CDR2: SGHDT, YYEEEE. V gave up 4 bases and J gave up 2 bases, with 9 bases separating them. The CDR3 has 13 amino acids. Written as DNA, the CDR3 is TGTGCCAGCAGCATGACAGAGAACTATGGCTACACCTTC. Translated: CASSMTENYGYTF.

This sequence joins TRBV2 and TRBJ1-5; D gene unclear. Trimming removed 1 base at V and 3 bases at J, with 4 bases between. Germline CDR1 and CDR2: SNHLY and FYNNEI. The CDR3 is 13 amino acids. The CDR3 is CASSEEANQPQHF. For the CDR3, the DNA is TGTGCCAGCAGTGAAGAAGCCAATCAGCCCCAGCATTTT.

J is TRBJ1-2 and V is TRBV30; D is possibly TRBD1 (5 bases). V lost 4 bases and J lost 4, with 10 bases in between. The CDR3 is 12 amino acids. Germline V gives CDR1 GTSNPN, CDR2 SVGIG (reference sequence). The CDR3 region has the DNA TGTGCCTGGACTAGACAGCTCTATGGCTACACCTTC. It yields the protein CAWTRQLYGYTF.

J is TRBJ2-3 and V is TRBV4-1; 7 bases line up with TRBD2. The germline CDR1 and CDR2 sequences are MGHRA and YSYEKL. V shed 4 bases, J shed 0 bases, and the junction held 7 bases outside the gene matches. The CDR3 totals 16 residues. The CDR3 DNA reads TGCGCCAGCAGCCCGGCCCCCGGGGGGAGCACAGATACGCAGTATTTT. Protein: CASSPAPGGSTDTQYF.

This clone was counted only a few times. The chain is built from TRBV4-1 and TRBJ2-1; weak D call: TRBD2 (5 bases). The CDR3 covers 14 residues. V shed 2 bases and J shed 4 bases, with 9 bases lying between them. Looked up from germline, CDR1 is MGHRA and CDR2 is YSYEKL. CDR3 in amino acids: CASSQLSGYNEQFF. The DNA of the CDR3 is TGCGCCAGCAGCCAACTTTCGGGATACAATGAGCAGTTCTTC.

This chain joins TRBV4-1 and TRBJ1-1, with D possibly TRBD1 on 5 matching bases. Germline CDR1 reads MGHRA; CDR2 reads YSYEKL. The germline V and J ends were trimmed by 1 base and 4 bases, with 10 bases remaining between them. This CDR3 spans 14 amino acids. The chain's CDR3 is CASSQALGGTEAFF. CDR3 DNA: TGCGCCAGCAGCCAAGCTCTGGGGGGCACTGAAGCTTTCTTT.

CDR3 amino acids: CASSLEGTGTYNEQFF. The DNA of the CDR3 is TGTGCCAGCAGCTTGGAAGGGACAGGGACATACAATGAGCAGTTCTTC. The chain uses TRBV5-6 and TRBJ2-1, with 9 bases lining up with TRBD1. The CDR3 has 16 amino acids. V dropped 0 bases and J dropped 4; count of bases not matched to a gene: 5. Per germline, CDR1 SGHDT and CDR2 YYEEEE.

The chain has TRBV27 and TRBJ2-1; TRBD2 matches 9 bases. Per the germline V gene, CDR1 is MNHEY and CDR2 is SMNVEV (reference sequence). This CDR3 is 16 amino acids long. The J segment lost 3 bases and the V segment lost 2 bases, leaving 5 bases of the junction unmatched. The CDR3 DNA reads as TGTGCCAGCAGTTTAGGGTGGCGGGGGGGCTACAATGAGCAGTTCTTC. Translating gives CASSLGWRGGYNEQFF.

In this sample, this clone turned up a few times. The gene calls are TRBV7-2 and TRBJ2-1; the D is unclear. The germline CDR1 and CDR2 sequences are SGHTA and FQGNSA. CDR3 size: 14 residues. V was pared by 4 bases and J by 6 bases, with 13 bases between. The DNA for the CDR3 is TGTGCCAGCAGCTGGCTCCAGGCAGGCAATGAGCAGTTCTTC. Translation: CASSWLQAGNEQFF.

The chain links TRBV11-2 to TRBJ1-1, with D perhaps TRBD1 (5 bases). This CDR3 has 11 amino acids. With 6 bases removed from V and 11 bases from J, the gap between germline ends came to 13 bases. Germline CDR1 reads SGHAT; CDR2 reads FQNNGV. CDR3 DNA: TGTGCCAGCAGTCCAGGGTTTTCCGCTTTCTTT. This sequence encodes CASSPGFSAFF.

V gene TRBV24-1 combines with J gene TRBJ2-7; possibly TRBD1 for D (6 bases). CDR1 and CDR2 from the germline V gene are KGHDR and SFDVKD. CDR3 length: 15 residues. The V and J ends lost 4 bases and 9 bases respectively, with 21 bases between them. The CDR3 spells CATSDRRTVAGAQYF. CDR3 in DNA: TGTGCCACCAGTGACCGCAGGACAGTAGCAGGGGCGCAGTACTTC.

The rearrangement uses TRBV10-1 and TRBJ1-2; 7 positions agree with TRBD1. CDR1 and CDR2 from the germline V gene are WNHNN and SYGVQD (reference sequence). The length of the CDR3 is 13 residues. Losses at the gene ends were 6 bases for V and 8 bases for J; bases not matched to a gene: 9. CDR3 region: CASRVRQGGGYTF. The CDR3 DNA is TGCGCCAGCAGGGTCAGGCAGGGGGGAGGCTACACCTTC.

This clone has a single count. This CDR3 is CASSVGGSHQPQHF. As DNA, the CDR3 is TGTGCCAGCAGCGTTGGTGGCAGTCATCAGCCCCAGCATTTT. V usage is TRBV9 and J usage is TRBJ1-5; D is undetermined. V gave up 2 bases and J gave up 5 bases, with 11 bases separating them. CDR3 length: 14 amino acids. Germline values: CDR1 SGDLS, CDR2 YYNGEE.

The gene calls are TRBV5-6 and TRBJ1-6, with D possibly being TRBD1 (5 bases). The CDR3 is made up of 17 amino acids. Germline V lookup: CDR1 SGHDT, CDR2 YYEEEE. Trimming left V 2 bases short and J 1 base short, with 13 bases between. CDR3 residues: CASSLWGRASYNSPLHF. The CDR3 DNA reads TGTGCCAGCAGCTTATGGGGCAGGGCATCCTATAATTCACCCCTCCACTTT.

The gene calls are TRBV14 and TRBJ2-1; 7 bases map to TRBD2. Trimming took 1 base from V and 13 from J; bases not matched to a gene: 7. From germline, CDR1 is SGHDN and CDR2 FVKESK. The CDR3 length is 13 residues. This CDR3 is CASSQGTLASQFF. CDR3 in DNA: TGTGCCAGCAGCCAAGGAACACTAGCGTCTCAGTTCTTC.

The chain has TRBV27 and TRBJ2-7, with a possible D match to TRBD2 (6 bases). Germline lookup yields CDR1 MNHEY and CDR2 SMNVEV (reference sequence). The CDR3 extends over 16 amino acids. V shed 3 bases and J shed 5 bases, with 20 bases lying between them. The chain's CDR3 is CASSLLPGAYGDEQYF. The CDR3 bases are TGTGCCAGCAGTTTGCTTCCGGGAGCCTACGGCGACGAGCAGTACTTC.

This chain uses TRBV7-9 with TRBJ1-2; possibly TRBD1 for D (6 bases). Germline CDR1 is SEHNR and CDR2 is FQNEAQ (reference sequence). CDR3 size: 14 residues. The V end was cut by 3 bases, the J end by 7 bases, with 15 bases between. CDR3 bases: TGTGCCAGCAGCTTGGAGACAGGTTCGATTGGCTACACCTTC. It yields the protein CASSLETGSIGYTF.

This clone was recorded once. The gene calls are TRBV14 and TRBJ1-2; 9 bases line up with TRBD1. Trimming removed 1 base from V and 5 bases from J; junction bases left unmatched: 8. The CDR3 sequence is 16 residues long. Germline V lookup: CDR1 SGHDN, CDR2 FVKESK. The CDR3 loop reads CASSQGTGALLYGYTF. The CDR3 DNA sequence: TGTGCCAGCAGCCAAGGGACAGGGGCTCTACTTTATGGCTACACCTTC.